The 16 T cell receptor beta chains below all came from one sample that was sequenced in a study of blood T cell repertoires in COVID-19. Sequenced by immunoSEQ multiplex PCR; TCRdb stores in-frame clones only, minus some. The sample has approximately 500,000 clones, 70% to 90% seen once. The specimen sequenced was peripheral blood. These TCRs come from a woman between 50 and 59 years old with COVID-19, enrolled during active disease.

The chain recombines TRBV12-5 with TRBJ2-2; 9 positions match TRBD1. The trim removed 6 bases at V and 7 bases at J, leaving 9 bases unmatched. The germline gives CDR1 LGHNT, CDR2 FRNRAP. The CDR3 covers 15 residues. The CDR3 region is CASGPDRGDIGELFF. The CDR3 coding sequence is TGTGCTAGTGGCCCGGACAGGGGAGACATCGGGGAGCTGTTTTTT. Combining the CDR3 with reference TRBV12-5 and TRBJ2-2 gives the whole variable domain DARVTQTPRHKVTEMGQEVTMRCQPILGHNTVFWYRQTMMQGLELLAYFRNRAPLDDSGMPKDRFSAEMPDATLATLKIQPSEPRDSAVYFCASGPDRGDIGELFFGEGSRLTVL.

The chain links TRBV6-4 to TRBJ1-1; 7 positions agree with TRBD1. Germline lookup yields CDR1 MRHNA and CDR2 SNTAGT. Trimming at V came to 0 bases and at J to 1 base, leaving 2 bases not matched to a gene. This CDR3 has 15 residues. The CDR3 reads CASSDSQGWNTEAFF. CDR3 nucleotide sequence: TGTGCCAGCAGTGACTCACAGGGGTGGAACACTGAAGCTTTCTTT.

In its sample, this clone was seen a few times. In nucleotides, the CDR3 is TGTGCCAGCAGTGAGGGGGCAGGTACTGAAGCTTTCTTT. Translated: CASSEGAGTEAFF. The gene calls are TRBV25-1 and TRBJ1-1; the D gene is possibly TRBD1 (6 bases). The germline gives CDR1 MGHDK, CDR2 SYGVNS. Trimming shortened V by 3 bases and J by 5 bases, and 10 bases separated the two germline ends. The CDR3 loop spans 13 amino acids.

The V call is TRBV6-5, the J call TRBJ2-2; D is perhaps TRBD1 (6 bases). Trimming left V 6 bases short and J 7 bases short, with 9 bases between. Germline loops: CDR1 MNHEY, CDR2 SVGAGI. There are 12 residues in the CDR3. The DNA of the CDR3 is TGTGCCAGCAGGCAGGGGAACGGGGAGCTGTTTTTT. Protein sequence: CASRQGNGELFF.

CDR3: CASSLTGSSYEQYF. In DNA, the CDR3 is TGTGCCAGCAGCTTAACGGGATCCTCCTACGAGCAGTACTTC. V is TRBV7-2 and J is TRBJ2-7; weak D call: TRBD2 (5 bases). V dropped 2 bases and J dropped 0 bases, with 8 bases sitting between them. CDR3 size: 14 residues. Germline V CDR1 and CDR2: SGHTA, FQGNSA.

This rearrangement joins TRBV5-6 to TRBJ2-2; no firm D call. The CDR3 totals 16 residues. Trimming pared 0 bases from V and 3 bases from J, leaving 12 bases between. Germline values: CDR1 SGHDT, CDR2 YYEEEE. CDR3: CASSLVPSFDTGELFF. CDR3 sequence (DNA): TGTGCCAGCAGCTTGGTCCCCAGTTTCGACACCGGGGAGCTGTTTTTT. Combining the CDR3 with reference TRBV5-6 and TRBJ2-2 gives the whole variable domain DAGVTQSPTHLIKTRGQQVTLRCSPKSGHDTVSWYQQALGQGPQFIFQYYEEEERQRGNFPDRFSGHQFPNYSSELNVNALLLGDSALYLCASSLVPSFDTGELFFGEGSRLTVL.

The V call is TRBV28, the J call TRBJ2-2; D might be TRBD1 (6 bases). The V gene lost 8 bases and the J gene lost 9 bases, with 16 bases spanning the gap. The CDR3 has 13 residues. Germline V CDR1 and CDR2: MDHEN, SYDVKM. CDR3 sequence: CASRPGGSRELFF. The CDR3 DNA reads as TGTGCCAGCCGCCCTGGGGGCTCAAGGGAGCTGTTTTTT.

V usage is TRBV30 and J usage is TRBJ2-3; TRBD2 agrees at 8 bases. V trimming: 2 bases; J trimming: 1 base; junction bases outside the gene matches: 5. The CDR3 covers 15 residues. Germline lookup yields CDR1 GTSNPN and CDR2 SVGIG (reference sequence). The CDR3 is CAWSRSSGGTDTQYF. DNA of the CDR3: TGTGCCTGGAGTAGAAGTAGCGGGGGCACAGATACGCAGTATTTT.

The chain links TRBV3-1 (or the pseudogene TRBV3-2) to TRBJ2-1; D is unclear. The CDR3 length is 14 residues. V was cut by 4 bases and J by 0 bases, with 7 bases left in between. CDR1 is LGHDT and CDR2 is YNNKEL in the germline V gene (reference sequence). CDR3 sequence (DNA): TGTGCCAGCAGCCGGGCAGACTCCTACAATGAGCAGTTCTTC. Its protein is CASSRADSYNEQFF.

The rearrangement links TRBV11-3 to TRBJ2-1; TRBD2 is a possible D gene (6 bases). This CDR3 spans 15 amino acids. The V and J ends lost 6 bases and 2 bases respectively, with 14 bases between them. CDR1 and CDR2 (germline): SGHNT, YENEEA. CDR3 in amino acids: CASSFRDSTYNEQFF. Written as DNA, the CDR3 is TGTGCCAGCAGTTTCCGGGACTCCACCTACAATGAGCAGTTCTTC. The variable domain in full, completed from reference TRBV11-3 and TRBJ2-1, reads EAGVVQSPRYKIIEKKQPVAFWCNPISGHNTLYWYLQNLGQGPELLIRYENEEAVDDSQLPKDRFSAERLKGVDSTLKIQPAELGDSAVYLCASSFRDSTYNEQFFGPGTRLTVL.

CDR3 DNA sequence: TGTGCCACCCAGAATGGCAATCAGCCCCAGCATTTT. It translates to CATQNGNQPQHF. This chain connects TRBV19 to TRBJ1-5, with D unresolved. The CDR3 loop spans 12 amino acids. The V gene lost 10 bases and the J gene lost 2 bases, with 9 bases spanning the gap. CDR1 is LNHDA and CDR2 is SQIVND in the germline V gene (reference sequence).

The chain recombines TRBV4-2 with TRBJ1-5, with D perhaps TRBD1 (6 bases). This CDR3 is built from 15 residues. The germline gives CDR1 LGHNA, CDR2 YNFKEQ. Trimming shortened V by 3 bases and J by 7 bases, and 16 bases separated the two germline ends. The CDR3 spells CASSQSTGMKQPQHF. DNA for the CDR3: TGTGCCAGCAGCCAGTCTACAGGGATGAAACAGCCCCAGCATTTT.

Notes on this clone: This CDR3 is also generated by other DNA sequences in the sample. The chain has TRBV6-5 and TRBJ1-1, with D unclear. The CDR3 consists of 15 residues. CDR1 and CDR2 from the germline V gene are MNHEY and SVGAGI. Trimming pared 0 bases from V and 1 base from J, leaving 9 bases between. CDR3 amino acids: CASSYSMGRNTEAFF. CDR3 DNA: TGTGCCAGCAGTTACTCGATGGGCCGGAACACTGAAGCTTTCTTT.

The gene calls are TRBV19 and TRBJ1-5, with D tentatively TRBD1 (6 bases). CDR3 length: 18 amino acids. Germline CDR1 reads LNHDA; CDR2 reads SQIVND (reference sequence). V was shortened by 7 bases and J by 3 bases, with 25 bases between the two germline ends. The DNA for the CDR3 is TGTGCCAGTACCACTACCCGGCTGGACAGCCGTTACAATCAGCCCCAGCATTTT. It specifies CASTTTRLDSRYNQPQHF.

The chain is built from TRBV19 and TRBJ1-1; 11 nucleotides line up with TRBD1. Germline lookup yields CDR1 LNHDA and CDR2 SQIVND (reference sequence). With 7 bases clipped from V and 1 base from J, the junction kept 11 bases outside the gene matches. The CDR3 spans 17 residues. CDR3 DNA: TGTGCCAGTACCCGCGGGACAGGGGGGTTTACGAACACTGAAGCTTTCTTT. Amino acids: CASTRGTGGFTNTEAFF.

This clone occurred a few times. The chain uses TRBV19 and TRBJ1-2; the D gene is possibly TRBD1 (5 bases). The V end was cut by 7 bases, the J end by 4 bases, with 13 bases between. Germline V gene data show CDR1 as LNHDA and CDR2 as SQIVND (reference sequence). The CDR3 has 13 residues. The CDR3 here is CASTPTGGYGYTF. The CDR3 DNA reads TGTGCCAGTACCCCCACCGGGGGCTATGGCTACACCTTC.